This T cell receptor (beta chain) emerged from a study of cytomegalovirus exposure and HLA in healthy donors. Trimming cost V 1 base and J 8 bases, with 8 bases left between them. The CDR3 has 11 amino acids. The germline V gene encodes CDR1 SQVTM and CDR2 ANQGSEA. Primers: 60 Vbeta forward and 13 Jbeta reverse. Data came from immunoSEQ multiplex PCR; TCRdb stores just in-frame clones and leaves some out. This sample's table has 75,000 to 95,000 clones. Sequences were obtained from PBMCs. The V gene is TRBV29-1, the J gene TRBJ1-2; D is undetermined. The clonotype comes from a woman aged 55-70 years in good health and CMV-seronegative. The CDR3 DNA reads TGCAGCGTTGAAGTCCCACGGGGCTACACCTTC. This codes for CSVEVPRGYTF.